This T cell receptor (beta chain) was captured in a study of T-cell reconstitution after alpha-beta-depleted transplantation in children (dated by TCRdb to between 2015 and 2016). For the wider study: Using TCR repertoire profiling, the study quantitatively followed how T-cell immune reconstitution unfolded in children after TCRalphabeta/CD19-depleted allogeneic hematopoietic cell transplantation.

CDR1 and CDR2 are drawn from the germline V gene (reference sequence): MNHNY, SVGAGI. At the junction V is shortened by 2 bases and J by 5 bases, with 7 bases in between. From cysteine to phenylalanine, the CDR3 is 12 amino acids long. CDR3 DNA only is kept here, 36 bases in frame from base 1. Study-wide findings and limitations: In some patients, high TCRbeta diversity at day 60 was attributed to recipient T cells and intrathymic progenitors that had survived conditioning. The frequencies of hyperexpanded clones fell over the following months, and after one year, T-cell counts and TCRbeta diversity were mostly attributed to newly produced T cells. About two months after transplant, the apparently early recovery of alphabetaT-cell counts reportedly depended on just several hundred clones that had expanded rapidly and came from non-depleted graft cells.

This clonotype was seen a few times. Its antigen is currently not known. No much larger clonotype is one base removed from it; base qualities were not supplied. Sample treatment or condition, as interpreted from the label and publication: allogeneic hematopoietic cell transplantation with graft depleted of TCRalphabeta T cells and CD19 B cells. The transplant recipients were children given TCRalphabeta/CD19-depleted allogeneic hematopoietic cell grafts. To prepare the library, PCR was applied. Sequencing instrument: Illumina HiSeq 2500. To normalize quantification of the TCRbeta repertoire, the TCR libraries were built with molecular barcoding that relied on unique molecular identifiers. The public reads were run again by TCRdb, first through fastp at Q25 and then through MiXCR, and only productive beta chains were kept. CDR3 protein duplicates are merged, each entry listing the most common genes and DNA. The sample has roughly 310,000 distinct CDR3 sequences on record, roughly 21% of them singletons. Around 9.9% of the sample rests with the top ten.

The receptor chain draws on TRBV6-6 and TRBJ2-7; the D gene lacks a confident call. The receptor was isolated from a male patient aged 10 to 17 who had a stem cell transplant for acute lymphoblastic leukemia, so the T cells may come from the graft donor. The starting material was PBMCs, mostly from graft donor cells, obtained 180 days after TCRalphabeta/CD19-depleted stem cell transplant. The sequenced DNA: TGTGCCAGCAGTTACCAGTTCGACGAGCAGTACTTC. Its protein is CASSYQFDEQYF.